The rows below give T cell receptor beta chains drawn from one sample of a study of blood T cell repertoires in COVID-19. The data were produced by immunoSEQ multiplex PCR, yet TCRdb's version contains in-frame clones alone and is incomplete. The profile shows approximately 220,000 clones, 80% to 90% of them singletons. Sequenced input: peripheral blood. These receptors originate from a woman aged 40-49 years with active or convalescent COVID-19. Each CDR3 is given with its conserved first and last residue. A D gene is named only where the DNA matches it firmly. Not every row has a clone size; where given, it reads once, few, many or a size class.

j_call | d_call | clone_size | v_call | cdr3_nt | cdr3_aa
TRBJ2-7 | NA | few | TRBV25-1 | TGTGCCAGCAGCCCGATGGGCAGGGGGGTGGCCTACGAGCAGTACTTC | CASSPMGRGVAYEQYF
TRBJ2-5 | NA | NA | TRBV7-8 | TGTGCCAGCAGCCGGCGGAGGGCCGAAGAGACCCAGTACTTC | CASSRRRAEETQYF
TRBJ1-1 | TRBD1 | NA | TRBV10-3 | TGTGCCATTGGGACAGGGACGAACACTGAAGCTTTCTTT | CAIGTGTNTEAFF
TRBJ1-2 | NA | NA | TRBV2 | TGTGCCAGCAACAGGGTCTATGGCTACACCTTC | CASNRVYGYTF
TRBJ1-4 | NA | few | TRBV29-1 | TGCAGCGTTGAAGGGGTAGAGGAGGGGATGGTACTTGGAAAACTGTTTTTT | CSVEGVEEGMVLGKLFF
TRBJ1-2 | NA | NA | TRBV11-2 | TGTGCCAGCAGCTCCGGAGGGTTGGGGGGCTACACCTTC | CASSSGGLGGYTF
TRBJ1-2 | TRBD1 | NA | TRBV28 | TGTGCCGGGACAGGGGGCGGCTACACCTTC | CAGTGGGYTF
TRBJ1-1 | TRBD1 | once | TRBV6-6 | TGTGCCAGCAGTTACTCCACCGGGACAGAAGAAGCTTTCTTT | CASSYSTGTEEAFF
TRBJ2-1 | TRBD2 | NA | TRBV19 | TGTGCCAGTAGTTTACGACTAGCGGGATGGCTTGAGCAGTTCTTC | CASSLRLAGWLEQFF
TRBJ1-1 | NA | few | TRBV6-1 | TGTGCCAGCAGTGAAATGCCCCCGAGACAGCTTGGAAACACTGAAGCTTTCTTT | CASSEMPPRQLGNTEAFF
TRBJ1-4 | TRBD1 | NA | TRBV5-1 | TGCGCCAGCAGCTTGGGAGGGACAGGGGAAAAACTGTTTTTT | CASSLGGTGEKLFF
TRBJ2-7 | TRBD2 | few | TRBV5-8 | TGTGCCAGCAGCCGCTGGACTAGCGGGAGTTACGAGCAGTACTTC | CASSRWTSGSYEQYF
TRBJ2-4 | TRBD2 | NA | TRBV3-1/TRBV3-2 | TGTGCCAGCAGCCAGCCGGGACTAGCGGACCTCAAAAACATTCAGTACTTC | CASSQPGLADLKNIQYF
TRBJ1-3 | NA | few | TRBV27 | TGTGCCAGCTCTGGGGGGTCCTCTGGAAACACCATATATTTT | CASSGGSSGNTIYF
TRBJ2-7 | NA | NA | TRBV9 | TGTGCCAGCAGCTCCGACCCCGGAAAGGGGGTCTCCTACGAGCAGTACTTC | CASSSDPGKGVSYEQYF
TRBJ2-7 | TRBD1 | NA | TRBV28 | TGTGCCAGCAAGGCCGACAGGGTTAGCTCCTACGAGCAGTACTTC | CASKADRVSSYEQYF
TRBJ2-2 | NA | NA | TRBV27 | TGTGCCAGCAGTTTAACGGAGTATTTGGCCGGGGAGCTGTTTTTT | CASSLTEYLAGELFF
TRBJ2-1 | TRBD2 | NA | TRBV19 | TGTGCCAGTAGTACCTCACTAGCGGGAGCGGACAATGAGCAGTTCTTC | CASSTSLAGADNEQFF
TRBJ2-3 | NA | NA | TRBV6-2/TRBV6-3 | TGTGCCAGCAGCCTGGGGGCTAGTGAGGCAGATACGCAGTATTTT | CASSLGASEADTQYF
TRBJ2-7 | TRBD1 | NA | TRBV3-1/TRBV3-2 | TGTGCCAGCAGCCAAGGGACAGGGGAGCTGCACGAGCAGTACTTC | CASSQGTGELHEQYF
TRBJ2-7 | NA | once | TRBV7-2 | TGTGCCAGCAGCTTAGAGGGGGGGAGCTCCTACGAGCAGTACTTC | CASSLEGGSSYEQYF
TRBJ2-1 | NA | NA | TRBV5-3 | TGTGCCAGAAGCCTCTTCATCGGGGGCAATGAGCAGTTCTTC | CARSLFIGGNEQFF